Judged by abundance, the clone carrying this TCR beta chain is medium-sized (0.01 to 0.1%). The target antigen is unknown. The CDR3 contains 16 residues. The V and J ends lost 5 bases and 3 bases respectively, with 20 bases between them. Overall study results and limits: Tumor Tregs overlapped most with tumor, then blood, naive CD4+ cells.

Constant-region reverse primers amplified full-length variable regions, followed by semi-nested Nested Universal Primer A PCR. A single record per CDR3 protein comes from TCRdb applying MiXCR to the 5' RACE reads. The sample includes approximately 60,000 distinct CDR3 sequences, around 24% seen only once; the top ten take roughly 2.1%. Tregs were sorted as CD4+CD25+CD127-/low cells. The chain couples TRBV12-3 or TRBV12-4 to TRBJ2-7, with D possibly TRBD1 on 5 matching bases. The receptor was derived from a female donor with breast cancer. The sample was tumor-infiltrating Tregs sorted from the breast tumor. The CDR3 here is CASSPYKNPRDYEQYF. The CDR3 region has the DNA TGTGCCAGCAGTCCCTATAAGAACCCCAGGGACTACGAGCAGTACTTC.